One T cell receptor beta chain is described in this entry. Its antigen is still unknown. Trimming took off 1 base at V and 5 bases at J, with 18 bases between the two ends. CDR1 is SGHRS, CDR2 YFSETQ, per germline. CDR3 length: 16 amino acids. Assay: immunoSEQ multiplex PCR; the TCRdb copy retains only in-frame clones and omits some. In the table there are approximately 90,000 clones, roughly nine tenths of which are singletons. The data were obtained in a study of OX40 agonist ivuxolimab in advanced cancers. Study summary: At around 81% male, the cohort had a mean age of approximately 64 years, ranging from roughly 20 to 80. Partial responses were achieved by three patients: one hepatocellular carcinoma, two cutaneous melanoma. Study conclusions and caveats: Mean expanded clone counts were higher in CD8+ than CD4+ T cells. Within 6 weeks, CD4+ and CD8+ blood T cells expanded clonally at 0.1 to 3.0 mg/kg.

The chain carries TRBV5-1 and TRBJ2-5, with unresolved D. The receptor comes from an adult with an advanced solid tumor such as melanoma, head and neck, liver or kidney cancer. This specimen was CD4+ or CD8+ T cells sorted from blood, taken in a trial of the OX40 agonist ivuxolimab. CDR3 in amino acids: CASSLRPSIQMETQYF. The CDR3 bases are TGCGCCAGCAGCTTGCGGCCATCAATACAGATGGAGACCCAGTACTTC.